The present entry profiles one T cell receptor (beta chain) with its context. Its antigen is as yet unknown. The sample is drawn from a study of cytomegalovirus exposure and HLA in healthy donors. The germline gives CDR1 MDHEN, CDR2 SYDVKM. Trimming removed 6 bases at V and 3 bases at J, with 14 bases between. There are 14 residues in the CDR3. Study conclusions and caveats: Within the data, a cluster of highly shared sequence variants was likely a sequencing artifact. For cytomegalovirus status, the classifier reportedly gave diagnoses with high specificity and sensitivity.

Both 60 Vbeta primers and 13 Jbeta primers went into the PCR. The repertoire was sequenced with immunoSEQ multiplex PCR; TCRdb's copy has only in-frame clones and lacks some. The table has around 160,000 clones, around 75% seen once; the top ten hold about 7.7%. The receptor was derived from a woman aged 40-49 years in good health and CMV-seropositive. The sample taken for sequencing was PBMCs. The chain links TRBV28 to TRBJ1-2; the D gene is possibly TRBD1 (6 bases). Here the CDR3 DNA reads TGTGCCAGCAGGAGGGGGGGCTTGGACTATGGCTACACCTTC. Translated, it gives CASRRGGLDYGYTF.